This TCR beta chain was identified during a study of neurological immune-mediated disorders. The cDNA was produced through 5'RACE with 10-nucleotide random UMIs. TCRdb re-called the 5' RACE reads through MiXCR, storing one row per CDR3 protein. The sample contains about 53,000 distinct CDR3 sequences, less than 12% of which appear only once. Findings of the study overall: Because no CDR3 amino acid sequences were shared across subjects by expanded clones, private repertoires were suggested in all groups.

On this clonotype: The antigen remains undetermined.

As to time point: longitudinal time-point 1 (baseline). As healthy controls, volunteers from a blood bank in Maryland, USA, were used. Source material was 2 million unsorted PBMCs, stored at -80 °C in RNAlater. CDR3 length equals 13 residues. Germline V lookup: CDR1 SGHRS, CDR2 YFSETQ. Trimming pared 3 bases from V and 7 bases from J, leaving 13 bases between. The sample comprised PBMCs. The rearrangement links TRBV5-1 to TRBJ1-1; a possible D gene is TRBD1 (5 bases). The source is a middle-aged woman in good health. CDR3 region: CASSWGDGSEAFF. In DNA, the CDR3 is TGCGCCAGCAGCTGGGGGGACGGGAGTGAAGCTTTCTTT. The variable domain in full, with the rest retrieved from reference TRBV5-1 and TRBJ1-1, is KAGVTQTPRYLIKTRGQQVTLSCSPISGHRSVSWYQQTPGQGLQFLFEYFSETQRNKGNFPGRFSGRQFSNSRSEMNVSTLELGDSALYLCASSWGDGSEAFFGQGTRLTVV.